Listed below are T cell receptor beta chains from one sample, sequenced in a study of CD8 T cells in ankylosing spondylitis. TCRdb fed the 5' RACE reads into MiXCR, producing one record per CDR3 protein. There are approximately 200,000 distinct CDR3 sequences in the sample; 10% to 15% occur only once, and about 11% lies in the top ten. What was sequenced was blood, either unsorted or a sorted T cell fraction (not recorded which). The source of these receptors is a female donor with ankylosing spondylitis or in good health (not recorded which). Both conserved end residues are part of each CDR3. Each record gives: J gene, V gene, D gene, clone size, CDR3 length, CDR3 DNA, CDR3 protein. A D gene is named only where the DNA matches it firmly. Only some rows state a clone size, as once, few, many or a class for expanded clones.

TRBJ1-2 TRBV12-3/TRBV12-4 NA few 13 TGTGCCAGCAGGCGGACAGCTTACTATGGCTACACCTTC CASRRTAYYGYTF
TRBJ2-1 TRBV5-1 TRBD2 many 16 TGCGCCAGCAGCTTGACTAGCGGGAGCAGTACGAATGAGCAGTTCTTC CASSLTSGSSTNEQFF
TRBJ2-3 TRBV4-2 TRBD2 many 15 TGTGCCAGCAGCCAAGTAGCGGGAGGGGGAGATACGCAGTATTTT CASSQVAGGGDTQYF
TRBJ1-1 TRBV29-1 NA few 13 TGCAGCGTTGCGAGGCAGCGGAACACTGAAGCTTTCTTT CSVARQRNTEAFF
TRBJ2-1 TRBV5-6 NA NA 16 TGTGCCAGCAGCTTGGAGGTAGGGCACTCCTACAATGAGCAGTTCTTC CASSLEVGHSYNEQFF
TRBJ2-7 TRBV7-8 NA many 14 TGTGCCAGCAGCTTAGAACGACACTCCTACGAGCAGTACTTC CASSLERHSYEQYF
TRBJ2-7 TRBV6-5 NA NA 14 TGTGCCAGCACTTGGAAGGCTAGCTCCTACGAGCAGTACTTC CASTWKASSYEQYF
TRBJ2-7 TRBV20-1 TRBD2 few 14 TGCAGTGCTAGCAGCGGGGGGTCTCCCTACGAGCAGTACTTC CSASSGGSPYEQYF
TRBJ2-3 TRBV28 NA once 15 TGTGCCAGCAGTTTTGGATACACGAGCACAGAGACGCAGTATTTT CASSFGYTSTETQYF
TRBJ1-2 TRBV3-1 NA few 14 TGTGCCAGCAGCCAACGGACGGGGGAGGATGGCTACACCTTC CASSQRTGEDGYTF
TRBJ2-1 TRBV14 NA many 16 TGTGCCAGCAGCCAAGAGGGCACCTCCCTTGATGATGAGCAGTTCTTC CASSQEGTSLDDEQFF
TRBJ2-7 TRBV20-1 TRBD1 NA 15 TGCAGTGCTGGATCCGGGACAGGGGGACCCTACGAGCAGTACTTC CSAGSGTGGPYEQYF
TRBJ1-3 TRBV5-1 NA many 14 TGCGCCAGCAGGGGATCAGGGCTTGGAAACACCATATATTTT CASRGSGLGNTIYF
TRBJ2-1 TRBV4-3 TRBD2 many 14 TGCGCCAGCAGCCCGCGACTAGCGAGTAATGAGCAGTTCTTC CASSPRLASNEQFF
TRBJ2-2 TRBV20-1 NA many 13 TGCAGTGCAAGACCGGGCGGGGCCGGGGAGCTGTTTTTT CSARPGGAGELFF
TRBJ1-1 TRBV5-5 NA NA 15 TGTGCCAGCACCTTAGGTGGCGTTGGGAACACTGAAGCTTTCTTT CASTLGGVGNTEAFF
TRBJ1-2 TRBV6-5 NA many 12 TGTGCCAGCAGTCGTTCAAGGGGGGGCTACACCTTC CASSRSRGGYTF
TRBJ2-3 TRBV29-1 TRBD2 many 14 TGCAGCGTTGCTGGCGGGAGTGGGGCAGATACGCAGTATTTT CSVAGGSGADTQYF
TRBJ2-3 TRBV14 NA many 17 TGTGCCAGCAGCCAAGATTCGGCAGGGACTAGCACAGATACGCAGTATTTT CASSQDSAGTSTDTQYF
TRBJ2-3 TRBV7-3 NA few 14 TGTGCCAGCAGCTTAAGAGCGACCACAGATACGCAGTATTTT CASSLRATTDTQYF
TRBJ1-4 TRBV20-1 NA many 13 TGCAGTGCTAGAGATGCAGCCACGGAAAAACTGTTTTTT CSARDAATEKLFF
TRBJ1-3 TRBV7-2 NA many 16 TGTGCCAGCAGCTTCCTGGGAAGTAGCTCTGGAAACACCATATATTTT CASSFLGSSSGNTIYF
TRBJ2-1 TRBV20-1 TRBD2 many 16 TGCAGTGCTAGAGACCTAGCGGGAGGGGTCCCATATGAGCAGTTCTTC CSARDLAGGVPYEQFF
TRBJ2-7 TRBV6-1 NA few 13 TGTGCCACTTTGCTAGCTGGTGGCGACGAGCAGTACTTC CATLLAGGDEQYF
TRBJ2-1 TRBV6-2/TRBV6-3 NA many 14 TGTGCCAGCAGTTATCCCCCGAGGGGCAATGAGCAGTTCTTC CASSYPPRGNEQFF
TRBJ2-5 TRBV29-1 NA NA 13 TGCAGCGTTGCCGGGGCCTTGGTCGAGACCCAGTACTTC CSVAGALVETQYF
TRBJ1-4 TRBV15 NA many 13 TGTGCCACCAGCACCCGAAGAAATGAAAAACTGTTTTTT CATSTRRNEKLFF
TRBJ2-1 TRBV12-3/TRBV12-4 TRBD2 many 15 TGTGCCAGCAGTTTATGGGCTAGCGGGCCGAATGAGCAGTTCTTC CASSLWASGPNEQFF
TRBJ2-1 TRBV4-2 NA many 12 TGTGCCAGCAGCCAACTTAGGAATGAGCAGTTCTTC CASSQLRNEQFF
TRBJ2-5 TRBV20-1 NA many 14 TGCAGTGCTAGAGAATATACTAGTCTGGAGACCCAGTACTTC CSAREYTSLETQYF
TRBJ2-5 TRBV10-3 TRBD2 NA 14 TGTGCCATCAGTGAGGGTAGCGGGAGCGAGACCCAGTACTTC CAISEGSGSETQYF
TRBJ2-3 TRBV30 TRBD1 NA 13 TGTGCCTGGAGCCCAATAGGGACAGGAACGCAGTATTTT CAWSPIGTGTQYF
TRBJ2-6 TRBV11-2 TRBD2 NA 18 TGTGCCAGCAGCTCCGGGCCAGCGGGAGGCTCTGGGGCCAACGTCCTGACTTTC CASSSGPAGGSGANVLTF
TRBJ2-2 TRBV3-1 TRBD1 many 15 TGTGCCAGCAGCCAAGGACAGGGTCGGACCGGGGAGCTGTTTTTT CASSQGQGRTGELFF
TRBJ2-7 TRBV20-1 NA NA 14 TGCAGTGCCGAGGATGGAGGGATGGGCTACGAGCAGTACTTC CSAEDGGMGYEQYF
TRBJ2-1 TRBV2 NA many 14 TGTGCCAGCACCCCCGGACGGTCCTTCAATGAGCAGTTCTTC CASTPGRSFNEQFF
TRBJ2-1 TRBV6-5 NA many 14 TGTGCCAGCAGTTATTCACAGCGGACCTACGAGCAGTTCTTC CASSYSQRTYEQFF
TRBJ2-2 TRBV4-3 TRBD2 many 16 TGCGCCAGCAGCCAAGATGGCACTAGCGACACCGGGGAGCTGTTTTTT CASSQDGTSDTGELFF
TRBJ1-2 TRBV9 TRBD1 NA 15 TGTGCCAGCAGCGGTGGAGGACAGGGGATGGCTGGCTACACCTTC CASSGGGQGMAGYTF
TRBJ2-2 TRBV5-1 NA many 15 TGCGCCAGCAGCTTGGAATCACAGAACACCGGGGAGCTGTTTTTT CASSLESQNTGELFF
TRBJ2-1 TRBV20-1 TRBD1 many 16 TGCAGTGCTAGCCCCGCGGACAGGGGCCTTTACAATGAGCAGTTCTTC CSASPADRGLYNEQFF
TRBJ1-5 TRBV20-1 TRBD1 many 15 TGCAGTGCTAGATCAGGGGGGCAGAACAATCAGCCCCAGCATTTT CSARSGGQNNQPQHF
TRBJ2-3 TRBV7-2 NA NA 12 TGTGCCAGCAGCCCCGGGCTCAATACGCAGTATTTT CASSPGLNTQYF
TRBJ2-1 TRBV20-1 TRBD2 few 18 TGCAGTGCTAGAGATTACCCCGGACTAGAAGGCTTTATCTATGAGCAGTTCTTC CSARDYPGLEGFIYEQFF
TRBJ1-3 TRBV15 TRBD1 few 14 TGTGCCACCGGCAGGACAGGGATGGGAAACACCATATATTTT CATGRTGMGNTIYF